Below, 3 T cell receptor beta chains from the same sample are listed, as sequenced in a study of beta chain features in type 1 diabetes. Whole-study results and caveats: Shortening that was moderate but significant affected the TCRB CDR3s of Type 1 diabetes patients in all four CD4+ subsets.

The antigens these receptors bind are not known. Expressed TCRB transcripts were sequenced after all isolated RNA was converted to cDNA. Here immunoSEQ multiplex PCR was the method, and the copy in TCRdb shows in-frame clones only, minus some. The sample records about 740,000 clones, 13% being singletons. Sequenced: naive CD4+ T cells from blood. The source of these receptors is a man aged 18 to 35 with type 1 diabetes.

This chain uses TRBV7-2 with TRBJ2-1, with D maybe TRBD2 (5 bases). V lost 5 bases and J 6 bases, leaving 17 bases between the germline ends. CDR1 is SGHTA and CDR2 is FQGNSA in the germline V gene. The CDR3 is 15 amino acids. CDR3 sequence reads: CASSRDIGQFNEQFF. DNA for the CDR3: TGTGCCAGCAGCCGGGATATTGGGCAGTTCAATGAGCAGTTCTTC. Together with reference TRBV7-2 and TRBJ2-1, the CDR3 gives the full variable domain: GAGVSQSPSNKVTEKGKDVELRCDPISGHTALYWYRQSLGQGLEFLIYFQGNSAPDKSGLPSDRFSAERTGGSVSTLTIQRTQQEDSAVYLCASSRDIGQFNEQFFGPGTRLTVL.

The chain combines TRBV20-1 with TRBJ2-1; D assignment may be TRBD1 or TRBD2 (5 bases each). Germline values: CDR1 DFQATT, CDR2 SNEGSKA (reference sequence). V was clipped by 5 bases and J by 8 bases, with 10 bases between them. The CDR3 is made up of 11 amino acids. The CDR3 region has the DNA TGCAGTGCTCGGGGACCTCATGAGCAGTTCTTC. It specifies CSARGPHEQFF.

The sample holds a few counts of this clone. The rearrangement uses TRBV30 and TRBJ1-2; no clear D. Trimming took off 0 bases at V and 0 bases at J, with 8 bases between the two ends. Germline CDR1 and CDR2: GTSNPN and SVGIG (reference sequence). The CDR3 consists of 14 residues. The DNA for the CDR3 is TGTGCCTGGAGTGTGACTCCTGCTAACTATGGCTACACCTTC. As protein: CAWSVTPANYGYTF.